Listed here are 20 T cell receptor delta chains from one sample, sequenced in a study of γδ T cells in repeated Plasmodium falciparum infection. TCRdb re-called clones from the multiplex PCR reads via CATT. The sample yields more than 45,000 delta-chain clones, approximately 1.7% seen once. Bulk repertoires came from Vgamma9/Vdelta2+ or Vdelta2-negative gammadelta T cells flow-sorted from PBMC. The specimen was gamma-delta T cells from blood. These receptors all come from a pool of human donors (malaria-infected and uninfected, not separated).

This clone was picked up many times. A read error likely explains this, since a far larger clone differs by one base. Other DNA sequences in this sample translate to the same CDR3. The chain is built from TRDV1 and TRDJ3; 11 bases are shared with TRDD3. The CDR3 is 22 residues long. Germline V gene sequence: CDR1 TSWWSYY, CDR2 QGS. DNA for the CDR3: TGTGCTCTTGGGCGAACGTGGGGGATACGCGTTTCGAGCTCCTGGGACACCCGTCAGATGTTTTTC. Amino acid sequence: CALGRTWGIRVSSSWDTRQMFF.

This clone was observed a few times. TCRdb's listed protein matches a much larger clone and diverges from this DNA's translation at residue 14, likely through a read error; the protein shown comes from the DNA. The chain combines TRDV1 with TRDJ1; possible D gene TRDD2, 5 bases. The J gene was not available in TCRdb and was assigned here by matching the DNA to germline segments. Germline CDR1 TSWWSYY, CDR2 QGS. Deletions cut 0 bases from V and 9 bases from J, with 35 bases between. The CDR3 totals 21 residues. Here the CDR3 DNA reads TGTGCTCTTGGGGAACTAGCCCCTCGGCCTTCAGTCTGGAGGTCCCTGTTCCAACTCATCTTT. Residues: CALGELAPRPSVWRSLFQLIF.

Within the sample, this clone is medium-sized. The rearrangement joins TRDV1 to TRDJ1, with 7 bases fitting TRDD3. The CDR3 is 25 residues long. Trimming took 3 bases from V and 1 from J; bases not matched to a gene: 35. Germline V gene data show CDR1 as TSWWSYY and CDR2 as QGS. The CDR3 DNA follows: TGTGCTCTTGGGGACAGAGGAGTTTGGTCCTTCACACTGGGGCAAGGGGTTCCACGCACCGATAAACTCATCTTT. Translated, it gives CALGDRGVWSFTLGQGVPRTDKLIF.

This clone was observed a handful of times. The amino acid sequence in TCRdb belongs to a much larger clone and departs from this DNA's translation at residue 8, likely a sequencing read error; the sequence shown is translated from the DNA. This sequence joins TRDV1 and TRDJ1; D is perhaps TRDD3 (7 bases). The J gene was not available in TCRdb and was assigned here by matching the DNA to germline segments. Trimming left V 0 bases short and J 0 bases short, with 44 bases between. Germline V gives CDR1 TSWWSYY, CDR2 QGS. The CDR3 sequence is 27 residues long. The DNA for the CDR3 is TGTGCTCTTGGGGAACTAGCACTCCTTCCCTCGAAACGAGGCTGGGGGGACCTGTCTCTGTACACCGATAAACTCATCTTT. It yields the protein CALGELALLPSKRGWGDLSLYTDKLIF.

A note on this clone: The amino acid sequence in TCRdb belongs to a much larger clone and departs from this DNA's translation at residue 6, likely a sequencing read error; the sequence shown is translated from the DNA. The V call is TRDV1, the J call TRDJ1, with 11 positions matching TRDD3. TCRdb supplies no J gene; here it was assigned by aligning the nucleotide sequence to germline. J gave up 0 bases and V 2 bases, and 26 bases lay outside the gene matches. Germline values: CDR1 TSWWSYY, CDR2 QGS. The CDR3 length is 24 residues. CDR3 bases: TGTGCTCTTGGGGAATTCAGATCCTACCTCCTTCGTACTGGGGGATATATCCACACCGATAAACTCATCTTT. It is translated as CALGEFRSYLLRTGGYIHTDKLIF.

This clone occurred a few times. This CDR3 is CALGEVSLLTMTTVVLGDTNDKLIF. The CDR3 coding sequence is TGTGCTCTTGGGGAAGTTAGTCTCCTAACCATGACAACCGTAGTACTGGGGGATACTAACGATAAACTCATCTTT. The chain couples TRDV1 to TRDJ1, with 12 bases fitting TRDD3. The J gene, missing from TCRdb, was assigned here through DNA to germline matching. The V and J ends lost 2 bases and 4 bases, in that order; junction bases with no gene match: 32. This CDR3 region has 25 residues. Germline CDR1 and CDR2: TSWWSYY and QGS.

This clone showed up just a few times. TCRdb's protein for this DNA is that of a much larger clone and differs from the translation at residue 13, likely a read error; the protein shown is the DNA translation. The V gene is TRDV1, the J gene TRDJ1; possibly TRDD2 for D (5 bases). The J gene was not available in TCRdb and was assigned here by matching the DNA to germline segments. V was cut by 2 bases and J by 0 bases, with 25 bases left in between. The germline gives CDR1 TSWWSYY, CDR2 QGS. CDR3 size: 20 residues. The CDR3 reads CALGELPTPLPSVYTDKLIF. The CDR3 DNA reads TGTGCTCTTGGGGAATTACCTACCCCTTTGCCTTCGGTCTACACCGATAAACTCATCTTT.

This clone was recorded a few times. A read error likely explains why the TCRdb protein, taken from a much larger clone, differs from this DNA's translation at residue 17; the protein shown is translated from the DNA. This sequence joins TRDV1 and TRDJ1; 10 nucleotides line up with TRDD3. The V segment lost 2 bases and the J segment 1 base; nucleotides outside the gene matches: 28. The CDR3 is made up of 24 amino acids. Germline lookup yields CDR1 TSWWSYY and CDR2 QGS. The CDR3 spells CALGELASDTGGCRIRIGTDKLIF. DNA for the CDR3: TGTGCTCTTGGGGAATTAGCCTCCGATACTGGGGGATGCCGGATTAGGATAGGCACCGATAAACTCATCTTT.

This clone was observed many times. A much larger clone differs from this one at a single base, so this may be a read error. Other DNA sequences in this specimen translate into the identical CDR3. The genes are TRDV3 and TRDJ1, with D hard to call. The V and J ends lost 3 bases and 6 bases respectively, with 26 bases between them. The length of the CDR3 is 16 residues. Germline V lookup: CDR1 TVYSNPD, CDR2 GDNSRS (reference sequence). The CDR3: CALQSSLLRRRNKLIF. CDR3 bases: TGTGCCTTGCAGTCGTCGCTCTTACGACGTCGTAATAAACTCATCTTT.

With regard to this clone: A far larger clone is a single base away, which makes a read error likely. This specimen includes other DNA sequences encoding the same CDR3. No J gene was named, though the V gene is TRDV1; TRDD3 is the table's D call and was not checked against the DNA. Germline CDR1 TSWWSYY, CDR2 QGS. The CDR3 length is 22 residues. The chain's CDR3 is CALGELRRYWGIRYPNTDKLIF. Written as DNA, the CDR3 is TGTGCTCTTGGGGAACTACGGCGATACTGGGGGATACGCTATCCTAACACCGATAAACTCATCTTC.

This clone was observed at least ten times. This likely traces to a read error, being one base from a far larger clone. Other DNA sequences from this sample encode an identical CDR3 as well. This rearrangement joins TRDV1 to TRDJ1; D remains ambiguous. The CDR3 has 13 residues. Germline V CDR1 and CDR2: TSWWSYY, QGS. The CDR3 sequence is CALGAITTDKLIF. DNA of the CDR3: TGTGCTCTCGGGGCCATAACCACAGATAAACTCATCTTT.

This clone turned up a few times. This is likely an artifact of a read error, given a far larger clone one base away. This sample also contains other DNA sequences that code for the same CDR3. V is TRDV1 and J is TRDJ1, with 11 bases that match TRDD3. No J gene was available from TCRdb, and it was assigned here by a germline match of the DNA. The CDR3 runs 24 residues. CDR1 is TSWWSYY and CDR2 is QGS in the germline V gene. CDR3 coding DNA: TGCGCTCTTGGGGAAGACTGGCCTTCCTACGCTCGAGTACTGGGGGATAAAAATTTTCCTAAACTCATCTTT. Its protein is CALGEDWPSYARVLGDKNFPKLIF.

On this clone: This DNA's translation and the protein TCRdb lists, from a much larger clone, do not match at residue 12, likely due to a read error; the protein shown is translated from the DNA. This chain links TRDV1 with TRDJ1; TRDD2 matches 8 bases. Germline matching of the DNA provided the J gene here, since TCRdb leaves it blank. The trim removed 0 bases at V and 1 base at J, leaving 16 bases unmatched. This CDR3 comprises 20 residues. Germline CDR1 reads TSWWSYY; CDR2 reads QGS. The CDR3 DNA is TGTGCTCTTGGGGAACTTTTCTTCCTACGGGGGTTACGATCCACCGATAAACTCATCTTT. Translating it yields CALGELFFLRGLRSTDKLIF.

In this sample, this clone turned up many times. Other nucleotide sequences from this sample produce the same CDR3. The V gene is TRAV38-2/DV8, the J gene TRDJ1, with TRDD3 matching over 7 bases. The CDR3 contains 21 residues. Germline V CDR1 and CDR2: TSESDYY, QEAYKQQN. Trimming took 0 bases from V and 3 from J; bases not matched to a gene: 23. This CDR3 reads CAYRSAETYRLLGIWADKLIF. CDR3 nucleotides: TGTGCTTATAGGAGCGCGGAAACCTACCGTTTGCTGGGGATATGGGCCGATAAACTCATCTTT.

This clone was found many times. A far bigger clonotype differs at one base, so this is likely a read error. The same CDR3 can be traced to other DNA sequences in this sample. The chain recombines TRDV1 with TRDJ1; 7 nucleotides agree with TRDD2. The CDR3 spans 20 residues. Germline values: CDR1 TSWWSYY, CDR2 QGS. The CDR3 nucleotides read TGTGCTCTTGGGGAACTTTCCTACTCCACAAGGGATCCAAAGGCCGATAAGCTCATCTTT. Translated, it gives CALGELSYSTRDPKADKLIF.

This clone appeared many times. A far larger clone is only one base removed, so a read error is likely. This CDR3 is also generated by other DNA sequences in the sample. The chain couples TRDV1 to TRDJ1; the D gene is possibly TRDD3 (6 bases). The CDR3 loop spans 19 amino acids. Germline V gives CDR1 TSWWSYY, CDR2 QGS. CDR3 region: CALGGLFYGSSSYTDKLIF. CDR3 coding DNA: TGTGCCCTTGGGGGGCTGTTTTACGGTTCGTCGTCGTACACCGATAAACTCATCTTT.

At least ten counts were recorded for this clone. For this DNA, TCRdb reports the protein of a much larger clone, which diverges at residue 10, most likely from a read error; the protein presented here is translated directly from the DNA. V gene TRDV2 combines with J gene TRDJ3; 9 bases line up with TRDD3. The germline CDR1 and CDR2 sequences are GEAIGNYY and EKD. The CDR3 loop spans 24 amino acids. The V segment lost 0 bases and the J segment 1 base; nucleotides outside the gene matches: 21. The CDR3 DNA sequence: TGTGCCTGTGACACCATCGATTCCCGTGCTGGGGGATCAGGGCCTTCCTGGGACACCCGACAGATGTTTTTC. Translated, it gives CACDTIDSRAGGSGPSWDTRQMFF.

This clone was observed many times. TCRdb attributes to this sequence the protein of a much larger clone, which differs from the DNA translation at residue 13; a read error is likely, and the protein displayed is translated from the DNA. CDR3 sequence: CALVPPGGYDRKPIF. The CDR3 DNA sequence: TGTGCTCTGGTCCCACCCGGGGGATACGACCGTAAACCCATCTTT. The J gene is TRDJ1, the V gene TRDV1, with TRDD3 identical over 10 bases. Germline V gene sequence: CDR1 TSWWSYY, CDR2 QGS. There are 15 residues in the CDR3.

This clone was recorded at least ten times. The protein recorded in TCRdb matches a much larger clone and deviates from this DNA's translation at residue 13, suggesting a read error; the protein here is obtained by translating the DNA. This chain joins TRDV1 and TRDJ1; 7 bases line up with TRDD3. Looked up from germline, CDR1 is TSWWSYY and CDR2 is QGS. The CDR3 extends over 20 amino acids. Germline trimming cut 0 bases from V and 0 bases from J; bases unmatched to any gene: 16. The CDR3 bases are TGTGCTCTTGGGGAACTAGGGGGGATCACCCATCTAACGTACACCGATAAACTCATCTTT. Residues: CALGELGGITHLTYTDKLIF.

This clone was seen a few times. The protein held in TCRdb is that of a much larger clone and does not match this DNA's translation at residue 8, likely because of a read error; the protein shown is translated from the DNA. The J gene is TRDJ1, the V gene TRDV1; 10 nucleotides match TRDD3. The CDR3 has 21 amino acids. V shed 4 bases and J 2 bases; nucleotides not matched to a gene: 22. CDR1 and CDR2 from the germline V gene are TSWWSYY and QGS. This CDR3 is CALGAHSSVGGGYSETDKLIF. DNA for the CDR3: TGTGCTCTTGGGGCCCATTCCTCCGTTGGTGGGGGATACTCAGAAACCGATAAACTCATCTTT.